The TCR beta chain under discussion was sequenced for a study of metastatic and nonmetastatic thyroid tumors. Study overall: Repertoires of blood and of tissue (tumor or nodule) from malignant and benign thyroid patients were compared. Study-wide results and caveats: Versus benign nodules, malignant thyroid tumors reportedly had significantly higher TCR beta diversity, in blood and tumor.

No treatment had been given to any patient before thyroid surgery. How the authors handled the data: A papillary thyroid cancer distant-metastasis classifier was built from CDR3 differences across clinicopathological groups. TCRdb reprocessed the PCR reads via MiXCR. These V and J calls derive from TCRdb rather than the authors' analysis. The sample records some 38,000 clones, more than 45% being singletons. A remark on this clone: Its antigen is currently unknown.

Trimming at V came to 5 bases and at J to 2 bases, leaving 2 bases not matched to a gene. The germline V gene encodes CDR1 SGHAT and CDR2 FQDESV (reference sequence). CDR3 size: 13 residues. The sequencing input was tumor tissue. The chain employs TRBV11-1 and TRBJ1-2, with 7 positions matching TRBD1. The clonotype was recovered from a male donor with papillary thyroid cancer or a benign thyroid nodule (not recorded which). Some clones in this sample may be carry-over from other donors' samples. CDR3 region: CASSPDRNYGYTF. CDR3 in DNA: TGTGCCAGCAGCCCGGACAGGAACTATGGCTACACCTTC.